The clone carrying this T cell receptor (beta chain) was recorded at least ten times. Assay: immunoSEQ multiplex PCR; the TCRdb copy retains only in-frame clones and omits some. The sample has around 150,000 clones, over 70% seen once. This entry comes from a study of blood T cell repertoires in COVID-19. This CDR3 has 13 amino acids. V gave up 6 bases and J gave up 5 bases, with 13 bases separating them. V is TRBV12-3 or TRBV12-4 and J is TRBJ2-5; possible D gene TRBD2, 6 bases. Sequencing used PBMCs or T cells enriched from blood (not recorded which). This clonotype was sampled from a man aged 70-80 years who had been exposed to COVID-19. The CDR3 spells CASRGDSWETQYF. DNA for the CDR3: TGTGCCAGCAGGGGGGACTCCTGGGAGACCCAGTACTTC.